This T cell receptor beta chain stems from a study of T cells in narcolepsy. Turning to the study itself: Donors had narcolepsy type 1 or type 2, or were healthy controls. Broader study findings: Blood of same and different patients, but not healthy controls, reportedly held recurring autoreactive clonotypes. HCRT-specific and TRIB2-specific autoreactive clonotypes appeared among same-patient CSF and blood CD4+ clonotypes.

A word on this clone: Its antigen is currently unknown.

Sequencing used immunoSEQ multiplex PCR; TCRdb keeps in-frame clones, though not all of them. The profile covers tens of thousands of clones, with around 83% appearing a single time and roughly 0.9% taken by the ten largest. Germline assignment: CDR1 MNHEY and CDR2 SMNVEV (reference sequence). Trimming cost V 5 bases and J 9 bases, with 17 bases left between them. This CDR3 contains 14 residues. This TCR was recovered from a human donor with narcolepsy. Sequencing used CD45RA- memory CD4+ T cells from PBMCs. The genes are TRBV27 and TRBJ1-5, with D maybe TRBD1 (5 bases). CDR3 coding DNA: TGTGCCAGCAGTCCCCGAAGGGGTCAATGGCCCCAGCATTTT. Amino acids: CASSPRRGQWPQHF.